This T cell receptor beta chain was recovered during a study of T cells in Graves' hyperthyroidism and ophthalmopathy (dated by TCRdb to the late 2010s). At the level of the whole study: To identify TCR V-J signatures that set the groups apart, the researchers used a discovery cohort of roughly 100 patients, made up of roughly 40 with Graves' ophthalmopathy and about 55 with stable Graves' hyperthyroidism. The approximately 90 discovery patients were divided at random into training and test sets in a 7:3 ratio. The paper describes TCR Vbeta CDR3 sequencing of 130 to 150 peripheral blood samples, made up of about 41 ophthalmopathy patients, around 78 hyperthyroidism patients and roughly 17 progressor patients. An independent validation cohort of under 20 hyperthyroidism patients and over 15 patients who later progressed to ophthalmopathy tested prospective prediction of ophthalmopathy. After blood sampling, hyperthyroidism patients were treated with methimazole at a starting dose of 30 mg daily, and ophthalmopathy patients were treated with high-dose intravenous methylprednisolone. The study also compared thyroid tissue and blood T-cell repertoires from several Graves' hyperthyroidism patients. Results and caveats for the whole study, not just this receptor: During validation, the model predicted progression to ophthalmopathy a median of around 7 months ahead of onset, with roughly 65% sensitivity and under 85% specificity. Blood samples also contained most of the expanded thyroid clonotypes (frequency above 0.001), which suggests that blood repertoires may reflect thyroid immune responses. A 13 V-J signature model separated ophthalmopathy from stable hyperthyroidism, with about 88% sensitivity and roughly 84% specificity in cross-validation and 80%/75% in testing. No statistical method was used to set the sample size in advance, and investigators knew the group allocation.

TCR beta CDR3 regions were amplified from RNA transcripts. A first-round RT-PCR of the TCR CDR3 used the HTBI primer set with the Qiagen OneStep RT-PCR kit. The libraries were constructed in a second round of multiplex PCR and then size-selected and purified. The libraries were sequenced on an Illumina HiSeq2000 using paired-end 100 bp reads. In the paper's pipeline: Raw data were processed with SOAPnuke, discarding reads with adapters, uncalled bases, mean Phred below 15, or no exact constant-primer or identifier match. High-quality paired reads were merged with COPE v1.2.5, and unique nucleotide sequences were defined as clonotypes. MiTCR v1.1 was used to align clonotypes to the IMGT TRBV, TRBD and TRBJ reference segments. Analysis was restricted to V-J combinations with a frequency above 0.0001, which covered just over 98% of repertoires. A TCS score was defined as the ratio between F50 (clonal expansion) and ExV (chaos), using BLOSUM62-based TCRdist between CDR3 peptides within each V-J. Welch's t-statistics and random forest reduced several hundred V-J features to roughly 13, which were used in a naive Bayes classifier (R e1071). Thyroid-blood repertoire similarity was quantified with the Morisita-Horn index. TCRdb reanalyzed the raw reads on its own, using fastp at Q25 for trimming and MiXCR for clone calling, and kept in-frame beta chains. CDR3 protein sequences are deduplicated, and each keeps its most common genes and DNA. TCRdb, rather than the study authors, made the V and J calls. This sample holds 550,000 to 700,000 distinct CDR3 sequences; approximately 44% were observed only once. 15% to 20% of the sample lies in the top ten.

Patients with uncontrolled infections, other autoimmune diseases, pregnancy or lactation were excluded. Diagnoses relied on clinical symptoms, serum thyroxine and TRAb, thyroid ultrasound and orbital computed tomography. Total RNA was extracted with Trizol reagent, and quality was checked on an Agilent 2100 Bioanalyzer. A note on this clonotype: The antigen it binds to is not known. Within one base of it there is no much larger clone, and no base qualities were kept.

Inclusive of the bounding cysteine and phenylalanine, the CDR3 is 14 residues long. Only the CDR3 DNA stays, 42 bases, in frame from base 1. CDR1 and CDR2 were assigned from the germline V gene as SNHLY and FYNNEI. A distance of 13 bases separates the germline ends of V and J, which lose 6 bases and 1 base respectively. The sequencing sample was made of peripheral blood or thyroid tissue (not recorded which). This chain is built from TRBV2 and TRBJ2-7, with a weak D call of TRBD2 (5 bases match). This TCR came from an adult woman with Graves' disease, either hyperthyroidism or ophthalmopathy (not recorded which). The DNA sequence reads TGTGCCAGCAGCCAAGGGCCGGGGTCCTACGAGCAGTACTTC. This yields the protein CASSQGPGSYEQYF.